The source of this T cell receptor beta chain is a study of CD8 T cells in ankylosing spondylitis. General observations from the study: Eight highly homologous variants formed a TCR beta motif that appeared characteristic of ankylosing spondylitis blood. Disease-linked clones were reportedly significantly enriched in matched ankylosing spondylitis synovial fluid. Both synovial fluid and blood in reactive arthritis had previously been reported to carry some motif variants.

Quantitative 5'-RACE with molecular barcodes generated TCR beta libraries. TCRdb recomputed calls from the 5' RACE reads with MiXCR, one row per CDR3 protein. The sample has a few hundred thousand distinct CDR3 sequences; around 10% are singletons. On this clonotype itself: Its antigen is currently unknown. A read error may be the cause here, since a much bigger clone is one base away.

The sequencing sample was made of blood, either unsorted or a sorted T cell fraction (not recorded which). This sequence was found in a female donor with ankylosing spondylitis or in good health (not recorded which).

This CDR3 is CTSSLETGGAEAFF. CDR3 DNA sequence: TGCACCAGCAGCTTGGAAACAGGCGGCGCTGAAGCTTTCTTT. The J gene is TRBJ1-1, the V gene TRBV5-1; D perhaps matches TRBD1 (5 bases). This CDR3 has 14 amino acids. The germline gives CDR1 SGHRS, CDR2 YFSETQ.